This TCR beta chain was retrieved from a study of OX40 agonist ivuxolimab in advanced cancers. Study context: The diagnoses of dose-escalation patients were hepatocellular carcinoma, melanoma, renal cell or head and neck cancer.

Study-level findings and limits: Mean expanded clone counts were higher in CD8+ than CD4+ T cells. Which antigen the expanded peripheral T cells recognized is unknown.

Germline V gene lookup returns CDR1 SGHTA and CDR2 FQGNSA. V shed 3 bases, J shed 7 bases, and the junction held 11 bases outside the gene matches. The CDR3 has 16 amino acids. This table comes from immunoSEQ multiplex PCR, and its TCRdb copy is limited to in-frame clones, with some not included. The sample shows 150,000 to 190,000 clones, 94% of them seen only once. A note on this clone: As yet, its antigen is unknown.

Any history of autoimmune disease or systemic immunosuppression disqualified patients. The TCR sequence derives from an adult with an advanced solid tumor such as melanoma, head and neck, liver or kidney cancer. The source was CD4+ or CD8+ T cells sorted from blood, collected in a trial of the OX40 agonist ivuxolimab. The chain links TRBV7-2 to TRBJ2-1; 8 bases align to TRBD2. For the CDR3, the DNA is TGTGCCAGCAGCTTCACATCGGGGGGGCCGCAGAATGAGCAGTTCTTC. Translated: CASSFTSGGPQNEQFF. The full variable domain, with the rest looked up from reference TRBV7-2 and TRBJ2-1, is GAGVSQSPSNKVTEKGKDVELRCDPISGHTALYWYRQSLGQGLEFLIYFQGNSAPDKSGLPSDRFSAERTGGSVSTLTIQRTQQEDSAVYLCASSFTSGGPQNEQFFGPGTRLTVL.